This T cell receptor (beta chain) originates from a study of memory CD4+ T cells and cytomegalovirus serostatus. Study in general: This sample comes from healthy Belgian adults, fewer than ten CMV seropositive, approximately 22 seronegative. Study conclusions and caveats: CD4+ memory repertoires contained about two fifths of the 164 reported CMV TCRbeta sequences. Suggested: most of the CMV-linked TCR signature lies in CD4+ memory cells.

The sort gate was single viable CD3+CD4+CD8-CD45RO+ cells for memory CD4+ T cells. On this clone: The antigen remains undetermined.

Repertoires were generated with immunoSEQ multiplex PCR, while TCRdb's copy carries only in-frame clones and drops some. The sample carries roughly 45,000 clones, roughly 79% recorded once. CDR1 is SGHAT and CDR2 is FQDESV in the germline V gene (reference sequence). Trimming stripped 6 bases from V and 6 bases from J, with 26 bases between. This CDR3 has 18 residues. The source of this sequence is an adult in good health and CMV-seronegative. Sequencing was done on a sample of memory CD4+ T cells from blood. This chain links TRBV11-1 with TRBJ2-2; D tentatively reads TRBD1 or TRBD2 (5 bases each). The CDR3 is CASRNRTSGRGRAGELFF. In DNA, the CDR3 is TGTGCCAGCAGAAACCGGACCTCGGGCCGGGGACGGGCCGGGGAGCTGTTTTTT. The full variable domain, its missing parts supplied by reference TRBV11-1 and TRBJ2-2, is EAEVAQSPRYKITEKSQAVAFWCDPISGHATLYWYRQILGQGPELLVQFQDESVVDDSQLPKDRFSAERLKGVDSTLKIQPAELGDSAMYLCASRNRTSGRGRAGELFFGEGSRLTVL.